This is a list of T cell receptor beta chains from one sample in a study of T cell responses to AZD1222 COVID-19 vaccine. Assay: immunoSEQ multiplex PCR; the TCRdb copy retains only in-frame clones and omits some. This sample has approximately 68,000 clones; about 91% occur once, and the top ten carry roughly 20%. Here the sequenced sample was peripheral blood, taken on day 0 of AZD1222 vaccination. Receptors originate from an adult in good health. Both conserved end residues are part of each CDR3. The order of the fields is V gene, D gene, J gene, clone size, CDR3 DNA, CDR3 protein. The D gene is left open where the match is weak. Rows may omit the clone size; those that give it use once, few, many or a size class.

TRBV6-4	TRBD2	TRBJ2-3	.	TGTGCCAGCAGTAGCGGGGGGGCTAGCACAGATACGCAGTATTTT	CASSSGGASTDTQYF
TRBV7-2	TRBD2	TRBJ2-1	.	TGTGCCAGCAGCTTCCAACCTTCGGGTAGCGGGGGGGACTACAATGAGCAGTTCTTC	CASSFQPSGSGGDYNEQFF
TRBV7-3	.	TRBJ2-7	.	TGTGCCAGCAGCTTCGGGGACTCCTACGAGCAGTACTTC	CASSFGDSYEQYF
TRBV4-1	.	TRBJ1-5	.	TGCGCCAGCAGCCGATACGAGGGGGGTGGACAGCCCCAGCATTTT	CASSRYEGGGQPQHF
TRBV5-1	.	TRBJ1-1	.	TGCGCCAGCAGCTCCGAGAACAGGCTTCCGAACACTGAAGCTTTCTTT	CASSSENRLPNTEAFF
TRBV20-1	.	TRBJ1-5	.	TGCAGTGCTAGCCTGGGGGGGCCCCAGCATTTT	CSASLGGPQHF
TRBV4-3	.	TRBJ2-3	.	TGCGCCAGCAGCCAAGGACTAATCCCCGATACGCAGTATTTT	CASSQGLIPDTQYF
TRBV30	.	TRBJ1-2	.	TGTGCATGGAATGAGGGCTATGGCTACACCTTC	CAWNEGYGYTF
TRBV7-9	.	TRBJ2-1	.	TGTGCCAGCAGCTTGAGGCTACAGAGCGATGAGCAGTTCTTC	CASSLRLQSDEQFF
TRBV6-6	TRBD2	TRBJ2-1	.	TGTGCCAGCAGTCCCGCAACGGCCAGCGGGAGTATTGAGTTCTTC	CASSPATASGSIEFF
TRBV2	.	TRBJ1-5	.	TGTGCCAGCCACCCTGGGCAGTATAGCAATCAGCCCCAGCATTTT	CASHPGQYSNQPQHF
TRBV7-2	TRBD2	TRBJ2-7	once	TGTGCCAGCAGCTTAGATCACAGCGGGAGTTTGTACGAGCAGTACTTC	CASSLDHSGSLYEQYF
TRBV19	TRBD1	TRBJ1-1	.	TGTGCCAGTAGTGACGCCTGGGACAGAGAAGCTTTCTTT	CASSDAWDREAFF
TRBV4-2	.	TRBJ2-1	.	TGTGCCAGCAGCTTTTCCGGAGGACAAGACAATGAGCAGTTCTTC	CASSFSGGQDNEQFF
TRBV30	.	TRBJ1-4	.	TGTGCCTGGAGTTTAGGTGGGGCGGCAATTAATGAAAAACTGTTTTTT	CAWSLGGAAINEKLFF
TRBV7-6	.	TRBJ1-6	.	TGTGCCAGCAGCTTAGCGCCCCCAGGGCCAGGATATAATTCACCCCTCCACTTT	CASSLAPPGPGYNSPLHF
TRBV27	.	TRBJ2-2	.	TGTGCCAGCAGTTTCCGGAACACCGGGGAGCTGTTTTTT	CASSFRNTGELFF
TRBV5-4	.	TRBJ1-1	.	TGTGCCAGCAGCTTGGTGGGCCAGGGCTACACTGAAGCTTTCTTT	CASSLVGQGYTEAFF
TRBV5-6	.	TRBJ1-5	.	TGTGCCAGCAGCTTAGACAGGCGGCAGCCCCAGCATTTT	CASSLDRRQPQHF
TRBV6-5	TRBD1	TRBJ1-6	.	TGTGCCAGCAGTCAACAGGGGACTTATAATTCACCCCTCCACTTT	CASSQQGTYNSPLHF
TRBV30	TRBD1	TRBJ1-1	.	TGTGCCCAGGGGACAGGGGTAAGCGGAGCTTTCTTT	CAQGTGVSGAFF
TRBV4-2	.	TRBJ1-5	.	TGTGCCAGCAGCCAAGAGGATTCGCGCAATCAGCCCCAGCATTTT	CASSQEDSRNQPQHF
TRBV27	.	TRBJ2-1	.	TGTGCCAGCAGTTTATCGCCCGACGGAAACAATGAGCAGTTCTTC	CASSLSPDGNNEQFF
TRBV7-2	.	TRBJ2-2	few	TGTGCCAGCAGGGACGGGCCGGACACCGGGGAGCTGTTTTTT	CASRDGPDTGELFF
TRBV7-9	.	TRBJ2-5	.	TGTGCCAGCAGCTCCTCCCGACGGGTAGAAGAGACCCAGTACTTC	CASSSSRRVEETQYF